This entry describes one TCR beta chain. The target antigen is unknown. Data came from immunoSEQ multiplex PCR; TCRdb stores just in-frame clones and leaves some out. The table records about 73,000 clones, nearly 90% of them present only once. This CDR3 comprises 14 residues. V gave up 4 bases and J gave up 7 bases, with 14 bases separating them. Germline loops: CDR1 MGHDK, CDR2 SYGVNS. These data originate in a study of T cell responses to AZD1222 COVID-19 vaccine. Study-level findings and limits: Among those given AZD1222, only 5 to 7 were seropositive at baseline. Sampled repertoires all dated from after the peak T cell response. Possibly, clonal diversity was underestimated; donors were largely white British and included more females.

Analysis merged second doses at about 4 or about 12 weeks. This chain joins TRBV25-1 and TRBJ2-1, with a possible D match to TRBD1 (6 bases). The receptor's source is an adult who received the AZD1222 COVID-19 vaccine. Sequences were derived from peripheral blood, sampled 28 days after the second AZD1222 dose. The CDR3 bases are TGTGCCAGCAGTGCAGGGGTCAGAAAGAATGAGCAGTTCTTC. Translating gives CASSAGVRKNEQFF. Supplemented by reference TRBV25-1 and TRBJ2-1, the full variable domain reads EADIYQTPRYLVIGTGKKITLECSQTMGHDKMYWYQQDPGMELHLIHYSYGVNSTEKGDLSSESTVSRIRTEHFPLTLESARPSHTSQYLCASSAGVRKNEQFFGPGTRLTVL.